These T cell receptor beta chains were read from a single sample in a study of cytomegalovirus exposure and HLA in healthy donors. Assay used: immunoSEQ multiplex PCR; TCRdb lists only in-frame clones, some missing. Of about 220,000 clones listed, 70% to 80% were seen once; the top ten hold less than 2%. Sequencing was done on a sample of PBMCs. These receptors were taken from a woman under 40 in good health and CMV-seronegative. Each CDR3 is given with its conserved first and last residue. The order of the fields is D gene, J gene, V gene, clone size, CDR3 protein, CDR3 DNA. The D gene is left open where the match is weak. A row's size may be missing; if present it is once, few, many or a size class.

NA	TRBJ1-4	TRBV10-2	NA	CASSEGGSNEKLFF	TGCGCCAGCAGTGAAGGGGGATCTAATGAAAAACTGTTTTTT
NA	TRBJ1-5	TRBV27	once	CASRERGQPQHF	TGTGCCAGCAGAGAAAGGGGCCAGCCCCAGCATTTT
TRBD2	TRBJ2-1	TRBV11-3	NA	CASSLGLAGGLGEQFF	TGTGCCAGCAGCTTAGGACTAGCGGGAGGGCTGGGTGAGCAGTTCTTC
TRBD1	TRBJ1-4	TRBV4-1	NA	CASSQKTGFNEKLFF	TGCGCCAGCAGCCAGAAGACAGGGTTTAATGAAAAACTGTTTTTT
TRBD2	TRBJ2-5	TRBV5-1	NA	CASSLEASGSAETQYF	TGCGCCAGCAGCTTGGAAGCTAGCGGGTCGGCAGAGACCCAGTACTTC
NA	TRBJ2-7	TRBV14	NA	CASSQGSLLPSYEQYF	TGTGCCAGCAGCCAAGGGTCCCTACTTCCCTCCTACGAGCAGTACTTC
NA	TRBJ2-2	TRBV5-1	NA	CASSLARGGGTGELFF	TGCGCCAGCAGCTTGGCCAGGGGCGGGGGCACCGGGGAGCTGTTTTTT
TRBD2	TRBJ2-5	TRBV7-9	NA	CASSLRGGSGRPPETQYF	TGTGCCAGCAGCTTAAGAGGCGGGAGCGGGAGACCTCCGGAGACCCAGTACTTC
NA	TRBJ1-1	TRBV7-9	NA	CASSHGTQAFF	TGTGCCAGCAGCCACGGGACACAAGCTTTCTTT
TRBD1	TRBJ1-2	TRBV6-5	NA	CASRQGYGYTF	TGTGCCAGCAGACAGGGGTATGGCTACACCTTC
TRBD1	TRBJ1-1	TRBV29-1	NA	CSVDLRTGMTEAFF	TGCAGCGTTGACCTCAGGACAGGGATGACTGAAGCTTTCTTT
TRBD2	TRBJ2-7	TRBV6-4	NA	CASSDSGTSSYEQYF	TGTGCCAGCAGTGACTCTGGGACTAGTTCCTACGAGCAGTACTTC
NA	TRBJ2-3	TRBV11-2	NA	CASGLGQGSSDTQYF	TGTGCCAGCGGACTAGGACAGGGAAGTTCAGATACGCAGTATTTT
NA	TRBJ2-1	TRBV27	NA	CASSPLGEAEQFF	TGTGCCAGCAGTCCCCTAGGAGAGGCAGAGCAGTTCTTC
NA	TRBJ1-5	TRBV18	NA	CASSRNPGGDDQPQHF	TGTGCCAGCTCACGAAACCCAGGAGGGGATGATCAGCCCCAGCATTTT
NA	TRBJ1-1	TRBV6-1	NA	CASSEGGGVTEAFF	TGTGCCAGCAGTGAAGGGGGCGGGGTCACTGAAGCTTTCTTT
TRBD2	TRBJ2-3	TRBV30	NA	CAWSAGLARTDTQYF	TGTGCCTGGAGTGCGGGACTAGCGCGCACAGATACGCAGTATTTT
NA	TRBJ1-4	TRBV4-1	few	CASSVPGPRGEKLFF	TGCGCCAGCAGCGTACCGGGTCCTCGGGGTGAAAAACTGTTTTTT
NA	TRBJ1-2	TRBV9	NA	CASSAELYGYTF	TGTGCCAGCAGCGCCGAGCTGTATGGCTACACCTTC
NA	TRBJ2-7	TRBV2	NA	CASSATVSYEQYF	TGTGCCAGCAGTGCCACGGTGTCCTACGAGCAGTACTTC
NA	TRBJ1-1	TRBV20-1	NA	CSARQGKGAFF	TGCAGTGCGCGGCAGGGGAAGGGAGCTTTCTTT
TRBD2	TRBJ2-3	TRBV5-1	NA	CASSSSGRDTQYF	TGCGCCAGCAGCTCTAGCGGGAGAGATACGCAGTATTTT
NA	TRBJ2-6	TRBV9	NA	CASSDRRVSGANVLTF	TGTGCCAGCAGCGACCGGAGAGTCTCTGGGGCCAACGTCCTGACTTTC
NA	TRBJ1-6	TRBV19	NA	CASTQGGSANSPLHF	TGTGCCAGTACCCAAGGGGGTTCGGCAAATTCACCCCTCCACTTT
NA	TRBJ1-4	TRBV2	NA	CASSEALRGLGFEKLFF	TGTGCCAGCAGTGAAGCGCTTCGGGGATTGGGTTTTGAAAAACTGTTTTTT
NA	TRBJ1-2	TRBV23-1	NA	CASSQSEGTGQFYGYTF	TGCGCCAGCAGTCAATCAGAAGGCACAGGACAATTCTATGGCTACACCTTC
TRBD1	TRBJ2-7	TRBV27	NA	CASSPDRAGYYEQYF	TGTGCCAGCAGCCCTGACAGGGCGGGTTACTACGAGCAGTACTTC
NA	TRBJ2-5	TRBV7-8	NA	CASSLGEMETQYF	TGTGCCAGCAGCTTAGGGGAGATGGAGACCCAGTACTTC
TRBD1	TRBJ1-3	TRBV5-8	few	CASSLGQGDTIYF	TGTGCCAGCAGCCTAGGACAGGGGGACACCATATATTTT
TRBD1	TRBJ1-1	TRBV30	NA	CAWRTGQVGDTEAFF	TGTGCCTGGAGGACCGGACAGGTGGGGGACACTGAAGCTTTCTTT
NA	TRBJ1-1	TRBV29-1	NA	CSVEDPRRDTEAFF	TGCAGCGTTGAAGATCCTAGGAGAGACACTGAAGCTTTCTTT
TRBD1	TRBJ2-3	TRBV5-4	NA	CASSLGRGRDTQYF	TGTGCCAGCAGCTTGGGCAGGGGGCGAGATACGCAGTATTTT
NA	TRBJ2-7	TRBV7-9	once	CASSLEAGSYEQYF	TGTGCCAGCAGCTTAGAGGCGGGGTCCTACGAGCAGTACTTC
TRBD1	TRBJ2-7	TRBV5-4	once	CASSKGDRRSYEQYF	TGTGCCAGCAGCAAAGGGGACAGGAGATCCTACGAGCAGTACTTC
NA	TRBJ2-5	TRBV5-1	NA	CASSGDTGSQETQYF	TGCGCCAGCAGCGGGGACACAGGGTCCCAAGAGACCCAGTACTTC
TRBD1	TRBJ1-2	TRBV10-3	NA	CAISATGTDGYTF	TGTGCCATCAGCGCGACAGGGACTGATGGCTACACCTTC
TRBD2	TRBJ2-6	TRBV18	once	CASSPPAGGELSGANVLTF	TGTGCCAGCTCACCACCGGCGGGGGGCGAACTCTCTGGGGCCAACGTCCTGACTTTC
TRBD1	TRBJ1-2	TRBV5-4	NA	CASSTGGQGDGGYTF	TGTGCCAGCAGCACCGGCGGACAGGGGGACGGGGGCTACACCTTC
TRBD1	TRBJ2-5	TRBV6-5	NA	CASSLTGGAKWETQYF	TGTGCCAGCAGTTTAACAGGGGGCGCGAAGTGGGAGACCCAGTACTTC
TRBD1	TRBJ1-2	TRBV6-5	NA	CASSPTGGANGYTF	TGTGCCAGCAGTCCCACAGGGGGCGCGAATGGCTACACCTTC
NA	TRBJ2-1	TRBV7-3	NA	CASSFGFDEQFF	TGTGCCAGCAGCTTCGGGTTCGATGAGCAGTTCTTC
NA	TRBJ2-3	TRBV7-8	NA	CASRPNWWEESDTQYF	TGTGCCAGCAGACCCAACTGGTGGGAGGAGTCAGATACGCAGTATTTT
NA	TRBJ2-7	TRBV7-6	NA	CASSLLGGRGNEQYF	TGTGCCAGCAGCTTATTGGGAGGGAGGGGGAACGAGCAGTACTTC
NA	TRBJ1-1	TRBV2	few	CASSELTLNTEAFF	TGTGCCAGCAGTGAATTAACTTTGAACACTGAAGCTTTCTTT
TRBD2	TRBJ2-2	TRBV19	NA	CASSTTSGRVTGELFF	TGTGCCAGTAGTACAACTAGCGGGAGGGTCACCGGGGAGCTGTTTTTT
TRBD2	TRBJ2-7	TRBV19	few	CASSIRTSGSYEQYF	TGTGCCAGTAGTATAAGGACTAGCGGTTCCTACGAGCAGTACTTC
TRBD2	TRBJ2-2	TRBV5-1	once	CASSIPTSAANTGELFF	TGCGCCAGCAGCATCCCGACTAGCGCAGCGAACACCGGGGAGCTGTTTTTT
TRBD1	TRBJ1-1	TRBV7-9	NA	CASSPPFRQGNTEAFF	TGTGCCAGCAGCCCCCCCTTCAGACAGGGGAACACTGAAGCTTTCTTT
TRBD1	TRBJ1-2	TRBV27	NA	CASSIADRGLTF	TGTGCCAGCAGTATCGCAGACAGGGGCCTTACCTTC
NA	TRBJ1-1	TRBV4-2	NA	CASSQDLGRPGEAFF	TGTGCCAGCAGCCAAGATCTCGGGCGCCCGGGGGAAGCTTTCTTT
TRBD1	TRBJ1-5	TRBV19	NA	CASSAQGAWQPQHF	TGTGCCAGTAGTGCACAGGGGGCTTGGCAGCCCCAGCATTTT
TRBD2	TRBJ2-1	TRBV23-1	NA	CASSQPSGDHEQFF	TGCGCCAGCAGTCAGCCTAGCGGGGATCATGAGCAGTTCTTC
NA	TRBJ2-4	TRBV13	NA	CASTSAPTKNIQYF	TGTGCCAGCACCTCGGCCCCGACTAAAAACATTCAGTACTTC